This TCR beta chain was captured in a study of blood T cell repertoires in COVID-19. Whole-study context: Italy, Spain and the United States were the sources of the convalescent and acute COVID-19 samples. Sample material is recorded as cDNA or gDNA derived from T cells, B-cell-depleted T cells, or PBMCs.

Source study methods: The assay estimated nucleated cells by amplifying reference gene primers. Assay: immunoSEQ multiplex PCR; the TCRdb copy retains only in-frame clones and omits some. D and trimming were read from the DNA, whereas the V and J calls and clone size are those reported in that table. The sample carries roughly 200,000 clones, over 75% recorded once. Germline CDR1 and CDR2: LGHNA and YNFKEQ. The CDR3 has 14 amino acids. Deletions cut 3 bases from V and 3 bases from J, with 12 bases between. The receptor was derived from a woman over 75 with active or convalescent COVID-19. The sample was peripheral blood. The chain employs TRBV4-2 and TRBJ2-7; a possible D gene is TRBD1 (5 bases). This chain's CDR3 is CASSHAPGNYEQYF. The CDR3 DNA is TGTGCCAGCAGCCACGCCCCAGGGAACTACGAGCAGTACTTC.